This T cell receptor beta chain was sequenced in a study of T-cell memory formation after mild COVID-19 (dated by TCRdb to the early 2020s). Broadly, across the study: TCR sequence clusters from the two donors were largely donor specific. In a couple of donors, T-cell clones that expanded and contracted after mild COVID-19 were tracked by sequencing TCRalpha and TCRbeta repertoires over time. Two young, previously healthy adult volunteers, one female and one male, were included in the cohort. Results and caveats for the whole study, not just this receptor: From day 15 to 85, contracting clones showed balanced CD4/CD8 phenotypes, whereas a second wave of clones that expanded from day 15 to 37 leaned towards CD4+. Contracting CD4+ clones turned up mainly in the CM and EM memory subsets, whereas EMRA was where CD8+ clones were enriched. The second-wave clones that peaked on day 37 were not confirmed to be SARS-CoV-2 specific. Only a couple of mild cases were covered by the study, and larger cohorts that include severe cases with pre-infection samples were considered necessary. Some responding clones were found in pre-infection memory, which suggests that pre-existing cross-reactive memory T cells took part in the SARS-CoV-2 response.

A note on this clonotype: Its antigen is still unknown. No quality values exist for individual bases; no much larger clone is one base distant.

Ficoll-Paque density gradient centrifugation was used to isolate PBMCs. The sequencer listed for this sample is Illumina NovaSeq 6000. TCRalpha and TCRbeta cDNA libraries were constructed by 5'RACE with constant-segment primers, with sample barcodes and unique molecular identifiers being introduced. Trizol reagent was used to extract RNA from every sample. Amplification of the libraries took two PCR steps, and the second step added a second sample barcode plus Illumina TruSeq adapters. The libraries were sequenced on an Illumina NovaSeq using 2 x 150 bp paired-end reads. Per the original workflow: Reads were demultiplexed and collapsed into UMI-guided consensus sequences with migec v1.2.7. With mixcr v2.1.11, UMI consensuses were aligned to TRA and TRB V and J templates and assembled into clonotypes. Expanded or contracted clonotypes were those called significant by both edgeR and NoisET, with noise models trained on biological replicates. For edgeR calls, the thresholds were a false discovery rate-adjusted p below 0.01 and a log2 fold-change of 1. As an exploratory analysis of dynamics, max-normalized trajectories of the 1000 most abundant clonotypes were examined by PCA with hierarchical clustering. Separately sequenced CD4+ and CD8+ repertoires were used to assign a CD4 or CD8 phenotype to each responding clone. Clones were called with MiXCR by TCRdb after fastp trimmed the public reads at Q25, and only in-frame beta chains were retained. Duplicate CDR3 protein sequences are folded into a single record with the most common DNA and genes. TCRdb, not the authors, supplied the V and J calls. Here the sample has 250,000 to 350,000 distinct CDR3 sequences; roughly an eighth occur a single time. Of the sample, roughly 23% falls within the top ten clones.

The receptor was isolated from a man younger than 35 who had mild COVID-19 (a few samples of this study predate the infection). The sample titles of this study are shuffled in the database, so cell type and time point are left out; the donor was told from shared clones. Material: PBMCs or a T cell subset sorted from them (not recorded which).

The nucleotide sequence is given as TGTGCCAGCAGTTTAGGGCTAGAGGGTCAGCCCCAGCATTTT. Its protein is CASSLGLEGQPQHF. Recombination linked TRBV12-3 or TRBV12-4 to TRBJ1-5; the D segment cannot be called with confidence. Inclusive of the bounding cysteine and phenylalanine, the CDR3 is 14 residues long. The sequence is cut down to CDR3 DNA, 42 bases in frame from base 1. Trimming takes 1 base from V and 6 bases from J, and the germline ends sit 10 bases apart.